One sample yielded the 20 T cell receptor beta chains listed below, sequenced in a study of CD8 T cells in ankylosing spondylitis. The antigens these receptors bind are not known. TCRdb reprocessed the 5' RACE reads with MiXCR, giving one entry per CDR3 protein. The data show 670,000 or so distinct CDR3 sequences, 15% to 20% seen once. Whole-study results and caveats: Apparently characteristic of ankylosing spondylitis blood was a TCR beta motif (eight highly homologous variants).

Input material: blood, either unsorted or a sorted T cell fraction (not recorded which). Receptor source: a male donor with ankylosing spondylitis.

This clonotype appeared many times. V gene TRBV5-1 combines with J gene TRBJ2-2; D ambiguous. The CDR3 is made up of 15 amino acids. Germline-derived CDR1 and CDR2 are SGHRS and YFSETQ. V lost 0 bases and J lost 5, with 11 bases in between. The CDR3 loop is CASSLGLEGTGELFF. The CDR3 region has the DNA TGCGCCAGCAGCTTGGGCCTAGAAGGGACCGGGGAGCTGTTTTTT.

This clonotype was picked up a small number of times. This chain connects TRBV7-9 to TRBJ2-3; D is possibly TRBD1 (5 bases). The CDR3 loop spans 14 amino acids. CDR1 and CDR2 (germline): SEHNR, FQNEAQ (reference sequence). V was pared by 3 bases and J by 3 bases, with 10 bases between. CDR3 protein: CASSLDILTDTQYF. The CDR3 nucleotides are TGTGCCAGCAGCTTGGACATTCTGACAGATACGCAGTATTTT.

This clonotype occurred a few times. This chain uses TRBV20-1 with TRBJ2-5; D gene ambiguous. Germline loops: CDR1 DFQATT, CDR2 SNEGSKA (reference sequence). V shed 3 bases and J shed 1 base, with 12 bases lying between them. This CDR3 is built from 14 residues. The CDR3 spells CSASAAAIQETQYF. CDR3 DNA: TGCAGTGCTAGTGCTGCCGCGATCCAAGAGACCCAGTACTTC.

This clonotype showed up just a few times. V and J are TRBV12-3 or TRBV12-4 and TRBJ1-5; a possible D gene is TRBD1 (6 bases). The CDR3 consists of 17 residues. The V and J ends lost 3 bases and 7 bases respectively, with 22 bases between them. The CDR3 bases are TGTGCCAGCAGTTTTCAAGGATTAGGGGGGGGCAGGCAGCCCCAGCATTTT. Its translation: CASSFQGLGGGRQPQHF.

The chain employs TRBV4-3 and TRBJ2-2; 7 bases line up with TRBD2. The ends lost 0 bases at V and 4 bases at J; junction bases unmatched: 5. Germline V CDR1 and CDR2: LGHNA, YSLEER. CDR3 length: 16 amino acids. The CDR3: CASSQDTLASTGELFF. CDR3 nucleotides: TGCGCCAGCAGCCAAGACACACTAGCGTCCACCGGGGAGCTGTTTTTT.

The genes are TRBV12-3 or TRBV12-4 and TRBJ2-1, with 8 bases lining up with TRBD2. The J segment lost 8 bases and the V segment lost 6 bases, leaving 12 bases of the junction unmatched. CDR3 length equals 15 residues. The CDR3 reads CASSFVAGRGHEQFF. The CDR3 DNA is TGTGCCAGCAGCTTTGTAGCGGGGAGGGGCCATGAGCAGTTCTTC.

There are a few counts of this clonotype. The CDR3 spells CASTPTESNTDTQYF. The DNA of the CDR3 is TGTGCCAGCACCCCGACAGAGTCAAACACAGATACGCAGTATTTT. This rearrangement joins TRBV12-3 or TRBV12-4 to TRBJ2-3, with a weak D call TRBD1 (5 bases). The CDR3 covers 15 residues. With 7 bases removed from V and 2 bases from J, the gap between germline ends came to 16 bases.

This clonotype was seen only a few times. The chain has TRBV29-1 and TRBJ2-1; D is tentatively TRBD1 or TRBD2 (5 bases each). The CDR3 runs 14 residues. Looked up from germline, CDR1 is SQVTM and CDR2 is ANQGSEA. With 4 bases removed from V and 4 bases from J, the gap between germline ends came to 14 bases. The DNA of the CDR3 is TGCAGCGTTGTTGAGGGGCAAGTTTACAATGAGCAGTTCTTC. The encoded protein is CSVVEGQVYNEQFF.

This clonotype was counted many times. The chain recombines TRBV7-2 with TRBJ1-3; D remains unclear. Germline V gene lookup returns CDR1 SGHTA and CDR2 FQGNSA. The V and J ends lost 5 bases and 0 bases respectively, with 11 bases between them. This CDR3 contains 15 residues. Here the CDR3 reads CASSPSRASGNTIYF. The CDR3 DNA reads TGTGCCAGCAGCCCGAGTAGGGCCTCTGGAAACACCATATATTTT. The whole variable domain, filled in from reference TRBV7-2 and TRBJ1-3, reads GAGVSQSPSNKVTEKGKDVELRCDPISGHTALYWYRQSLGQGLEFLIYFQGNSAPDKSGLPSDRFSAERTGGSVSTLTIQRTQQEDSAVYLCASSPSRASGNTIYFGEGSWLTVV.

The chain carries TRBV6-5 and TRBJ1-5; TRBD1 might be the D (6 bases). This CDR3 comprises 14 residues. CDR1 MNHEY and CDR2 SVGAGI come from the germline V gene. Trimming cost V 4 bases and J 7 bases, with 14 bases left between them. The chain's CDR3 is CASSLPGASQPQHF. The CDR3 nucleotides are TGTGCCAGCAGTTTGCCGGGGGCGAGCCAGCCCCAGCATTTT.

The chain has TRBV27 and TRBJ2-3; D is unclear. Germline assignment: CDR1 MNHEY and CDR2 SMNVEV (reference sequence). The V end lost 7 bases, the J end lost 3 bases, and 11 bases lay between the germline ends. The CDR3 consists of 13 residues. This CDR3 reads CASKGLGTDTQYF. The CDR3, as DNA: TGTGCCAGCAAAGGCCTGGGGACAGATACGCAGTATTTT.

This clonotype was counted between two and nine times. This may be a read error, as it is one base from a much larger clone. The gene calls are TRBV7-3 and TRBJ2-1; 10 bases line up with TRBD2. The CDR3 is 15 residues long. Germline CDR1 and CDR2: SGHTA and FQGTGA. The CDR3 reads CASSMTSGPYNERFF. CDR3 DNA: TGTGCCAGCAGTATGACTAGCGGGCCCTACAATGAGCGGTTCTTC.

The V gene is TRBV18, the J gene TRBJ1-1, with a tentative D call TRBD1 (5 bases). From germline, CDR1 is KGHSH and CDR2 LQKENI. Trimming shortened V by 3 bases and J by 0 bases, and 11 bases separated the two germline ends. This CDR3 comprises 15 residues. The CDR3 DNA sequence: TGTGCCAGCTCACCCGCCAGGGAGATGAACACTGAAGCTTTCTTT. It yields the protein CASSPAREMNTEAFF.

The chain couples TRBV4-3 to TRBJ2-7, with 13 bases fitting TRBD2. This CDR3 has 15 amino acids. CDR1 and CDR2 from the germline V gene are LGHNA and YSLEER. Losses at the gene ends were 5 bases for V and 4 bases for J; bases not matched to a gene: 5. CDR3 sequence (DNA): TGCGCCAGCAGCGAAGGGACTAGCGGGATGTACGAGCAGTACTTC. Its translation: CASSEGTSGMYEQYF.

This clonotype was counted only a few times. The rearrangement joins TRBV24-1 to TRBJ2-2; no reliable D call. CDR3 length: 12 amino acids. Deletions cut 5 bases from V and 8 bases from J, with 8 bases between. Germline loops: CDR1 KGHDR, CDR2 SFDVKD. This CDR3 is CATSGSIGELFF. The CDR3 coding sequence is TGTGCCACCAGTGGGTCAATTGGGGAGCTGTTTTTT.

V usage is TRBV13 and J usage is TRBJ2-2, with D perhaps matching TRBD2 (6 bases). Trimming removed 5 bases at V and 4 bases at J, with 17 bases between. The germline gives CDR1 PRHDT, CDR2 FYEKMQ (reference sequence). This CDR3 comprises 16 residues. This CDR3 is CASSPEGGTSTGELFF. The CDR3 region has the DNA TGTGCCAGCAGCCCAGAGGGCGGGACGTCCACCGGGGAGCTGTTTTTT.

V and J are TRBV28 and TRBJ2-1, with TRBD2 matching over 14 bases. Germline trimming cut 6 bases from V and 5 bases from J; bases unmatched to any gene: 9. This CDR3 region has 17 residues. Germline lookup yields CDR1 MDHEN and CDR2 SYDVKM. The CDR3 protein is CASSSGLAGGSHNEQFF. The CDR3 DNA reads as TGTGCCAGCAGCAGCGGACTAGCGGGGGGTAGTCACAATGAGCAGTTCTTC.

The chain employs TRBV4-1 and TRBJ1-5; D remains ambiguous. With 4 bases removed from V and 4 bases from J, the gap between germline ends came to 20 bases. Per the germline V gene, CDR1 is MGHRA and CDR2 is YSYEKL. The CDR3 covers 17 residues. Written as DNA, the CDR3 is TGCGCCAGCAGCCCGGTATATGGGGAATTCGGGAATCAGCCCCAGCATTTT. It yields the protein CASSPVYGEFGNQPQHF.

In its sample, this clonotype was seen once. The chain joins TRBV4-1 to TRBJ1-2; TRBD1 aligns across 7 bases. CDR1 is MGHRA and CDR2 is YSYEKL in the germline V gene. The CDR3 has 15 amino acids. V shed 0 bases and J 8 bases; nucleotides not matched to a gene: 9. CDR3 amino acids: CASSQETGEKRGYTF. As DNA, the CDR3 is TGCGCCAGCAGCCAAGAAACAGGGGAAAAGAGAGGCTACACCTTC.

The gene calls are TRBV18 and TRBJ2-7; TRBD2 matches at 8 bases. CDR1 is KGHSH and CDR2 is LQKENI in the germline V gene. CDR3 size: 11 residues. V lost 8 bases and J lost 5; bases outside the gene matches: 2. CDR3 in DNA: TGTGCCAGCGTCGGGGGGGACGAGCAGTACTTC. This encodes CASVGGDEQYF.